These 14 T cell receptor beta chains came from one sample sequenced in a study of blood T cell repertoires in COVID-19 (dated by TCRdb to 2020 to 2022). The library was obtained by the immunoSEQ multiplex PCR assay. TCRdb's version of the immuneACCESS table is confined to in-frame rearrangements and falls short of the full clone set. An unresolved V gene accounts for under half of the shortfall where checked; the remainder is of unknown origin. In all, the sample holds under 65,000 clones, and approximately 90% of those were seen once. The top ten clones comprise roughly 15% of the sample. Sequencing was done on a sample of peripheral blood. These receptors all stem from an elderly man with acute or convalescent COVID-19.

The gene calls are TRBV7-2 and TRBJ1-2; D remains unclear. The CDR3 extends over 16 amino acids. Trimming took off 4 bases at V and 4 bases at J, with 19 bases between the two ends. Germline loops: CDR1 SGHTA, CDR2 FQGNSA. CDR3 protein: CASSSGEAGAGYGYTF. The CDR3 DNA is TGTGCCAGCAGCTCCGGGGAGGCGGGCGCGGGCTATGGCTACACCTTC.

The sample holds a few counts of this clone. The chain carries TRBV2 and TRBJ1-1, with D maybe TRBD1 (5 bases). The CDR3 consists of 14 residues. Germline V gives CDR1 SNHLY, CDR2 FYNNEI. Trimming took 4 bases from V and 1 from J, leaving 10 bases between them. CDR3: CASSGGVRNTEAFF. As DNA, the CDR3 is TGTGCCAGCAGTGGGGGGGTCAGGAACACTGAAGCTTTCTTT.

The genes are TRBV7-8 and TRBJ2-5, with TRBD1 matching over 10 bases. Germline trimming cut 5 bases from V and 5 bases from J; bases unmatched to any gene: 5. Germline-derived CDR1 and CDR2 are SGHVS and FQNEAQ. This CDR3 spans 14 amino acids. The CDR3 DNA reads TGTGCCAGCAGCCCCGACAGGGGGCGTGAGACCCAGTACTTC. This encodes CASSPDRGRETQYF.

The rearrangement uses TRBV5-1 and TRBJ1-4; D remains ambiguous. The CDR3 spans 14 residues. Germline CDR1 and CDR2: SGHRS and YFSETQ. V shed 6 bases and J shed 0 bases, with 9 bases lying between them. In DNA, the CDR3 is TGCGCCAGCACCCCGGGGTCAACTAATGAAAAACTGTTTTTT. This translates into CASTPGSTNEKLFF.

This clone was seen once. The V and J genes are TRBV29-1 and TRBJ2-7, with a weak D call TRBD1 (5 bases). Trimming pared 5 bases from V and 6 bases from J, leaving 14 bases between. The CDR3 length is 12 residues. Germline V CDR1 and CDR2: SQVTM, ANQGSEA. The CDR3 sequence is CSVQVGAGEQYF. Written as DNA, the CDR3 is TGCAGCGTTCAGGTAGGGGCTGGCGAGCAGTACTTC.

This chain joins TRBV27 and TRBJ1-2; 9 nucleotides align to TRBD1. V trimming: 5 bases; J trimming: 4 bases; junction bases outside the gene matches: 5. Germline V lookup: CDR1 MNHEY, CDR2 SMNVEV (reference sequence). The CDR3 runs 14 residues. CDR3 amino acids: CASSPRQGVYGYTF. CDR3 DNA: TGTGCCAGCAGTCCCCGACAGGGGGTCTATGGCTACACCTTC.

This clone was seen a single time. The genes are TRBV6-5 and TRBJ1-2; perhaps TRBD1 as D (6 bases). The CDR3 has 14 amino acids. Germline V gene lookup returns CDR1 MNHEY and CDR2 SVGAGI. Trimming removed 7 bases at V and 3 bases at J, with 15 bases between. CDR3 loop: CASNSLDRYYGYTF. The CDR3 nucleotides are TGTGCCAGCAACTCCTTGGACAGATACTATGGCTACACCTTC.

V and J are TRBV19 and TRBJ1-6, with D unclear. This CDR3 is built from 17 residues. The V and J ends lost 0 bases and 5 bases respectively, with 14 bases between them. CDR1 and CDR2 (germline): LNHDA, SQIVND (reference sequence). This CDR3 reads CASSIDGQRRDNSPLHF. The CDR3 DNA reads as TGTGCCAGTAGTATAGATGGCCAGAGGCGGGATAATTCACCCCTCCACTTT. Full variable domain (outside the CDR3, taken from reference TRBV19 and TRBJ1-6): DGGITQSPKYLFRKEGQNVTLSCEQNLNHDAMYWYRQDPGQGLRLIYYSQIVNDFQKGDIAEGYSVSREKKESFPLTVTSAQKNPTAFYLCASSIDGQRRDNSPLHFGNGTRLTVT.

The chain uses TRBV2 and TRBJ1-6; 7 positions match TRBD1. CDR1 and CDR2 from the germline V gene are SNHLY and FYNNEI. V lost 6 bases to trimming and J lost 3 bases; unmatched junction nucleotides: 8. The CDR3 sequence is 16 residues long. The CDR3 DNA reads TGTGCCAGCAGCGTTGGACAGGCCGTCTATAATTCACCCCTCCACTTT. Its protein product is CASSVGQAVYNSPLHF.

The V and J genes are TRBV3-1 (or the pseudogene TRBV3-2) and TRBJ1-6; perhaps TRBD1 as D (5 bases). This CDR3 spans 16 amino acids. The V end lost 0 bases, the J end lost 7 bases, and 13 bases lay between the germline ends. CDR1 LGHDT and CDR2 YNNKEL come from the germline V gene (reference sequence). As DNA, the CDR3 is TGTGCCAGCAGCCAAGATGGGGCCAGAACAAATTCACCCCTCCACTTT. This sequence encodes CASSQDGARTNSPLHF.

In DNA form, the CDR3 reads TGTGCCAGCAGCTTGCGGTTAGCGGGGGCCCTCACAGATACGCAGTATTTT. Translation gives CASSLRLAGALTDTQYF. The chain joins TRBV5-8 to TRBJ2-3, with 9 bases matching TRBD2. Unmatched junction bases numbered 8, after V lost 1 base and J lost 2 bases. The CDR3 is made up of 17 amino acids. Germline V gene data show CDR1 as SGHTS and CDR2 as YDEGEE.

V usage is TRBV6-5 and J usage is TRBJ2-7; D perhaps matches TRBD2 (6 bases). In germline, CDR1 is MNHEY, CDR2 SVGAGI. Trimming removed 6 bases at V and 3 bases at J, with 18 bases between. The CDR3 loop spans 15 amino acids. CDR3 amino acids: CASSPRGGKDYEQYF. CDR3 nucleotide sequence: TGTGCCAGCAGCCCACGAGGAGGGAAGGACTACGAGCAGTACTTC.

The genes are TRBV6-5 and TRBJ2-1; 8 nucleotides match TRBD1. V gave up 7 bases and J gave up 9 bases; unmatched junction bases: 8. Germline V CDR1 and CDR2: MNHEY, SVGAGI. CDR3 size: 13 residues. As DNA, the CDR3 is TGTGCCAGCACCAGGGACAGGTGGGGTGAGCAGTTCTTC. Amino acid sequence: CASTRDRWGEQFF.

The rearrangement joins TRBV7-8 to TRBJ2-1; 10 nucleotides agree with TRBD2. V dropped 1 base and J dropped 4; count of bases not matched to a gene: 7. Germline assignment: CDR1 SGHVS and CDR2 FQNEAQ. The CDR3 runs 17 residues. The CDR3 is CASSLGPSGGSYNEQFF. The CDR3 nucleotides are TGTGCCAGCAGCTTAGGGCCTAGCGGGGGTAGTTACAATGAGCAGTTCTTC.